This is a list of T cell receptor beta chains from one sample in a study of shared clonotypes between healthy human individuals. TCRdb keeps only in-frame clones here, not all; method: immunoSEQ multiplex PCR. This repertoire shows approximately 600,000 clones, around 96% found once; its top ten account for approximately 0.11%. The sequencing sample was made of naive CD8+ T cells sorted from blood. The receptor source for this set is a woman aged 25-40 years in good health. Both conserved end residues are part of each CDR3. Clone sizes are given selectively: once, few, many, or a class where the clone is expanded.

TRBV13	-	TRBJ2-7	15	CASSLGTSGIYEQYF
TRBV5-4	once	TRBJ2-7	15	CASSLLSGRGYEQYF
TRBV14	-	TRBJ2-1	17	CASSQEWRGVLYNEQFF
TRBV29-1	-	TRBJ2-7	15	CSVEDPRGRAHEQYF
TRBV19	-	TRBJ1-5	13	CASSIERNQPQHF
TRBV7-9	-	TRBJ2-2	17	CASSSRGGTYNTGELFF
TRBV19	-	TRBJ1-4	13	CASNPATNEKLFF
TRBV19	-	TRBJ2-1	14	CASGLAGAYNEQFF
TRBV29-1	-	TRBJ2-1	19	CSVTPNLAGGGGTYNEQFF
TRBV5-1	once	-	13	CASSWDRTYEQYF
TRBV6-5	-	TRBJ1-5	14	CASSPLGGNQPQHF
TRBV29-1	-	TRBJ2-7	14	CSVEGGRLGLEQYF
TRBV2	-	TRBJ2-5	17	CASGSVWYRVGGETQYF
TRBV7-7	-	TRBJ2-7	15	CASSLAKQGIHEQYF
TRBV28	-	TRBJ1-1	16	CASSTFTGTYYTEAFF
TRBV13	-	TRBJ2-2	15	CASSQRGSGRGELFF
TRBV11-2	-	TRBJ1-6	15	CASSLSWTGLSPLHF
TRBV13	-	TRBJ2-1	14	CASSSSGPYNEQFF
TRBV10-2	-	TRBJ1-5	17	CASSESPFVEGGQPQHF
TRBV18	-	TRBJ2-7	18	CASSPSTGQGSLSYEQYF
TRBV7-6	-	TRBJ1-3	12	CASSLARDTIYF
TRBV28	-	-	10	CATGFYEQYF
TRBV2	-	-	14	CASSEDSISSEQYF
TRBV27	-	TRBJ2-1	13	CASSFSRLNEQFF
TRBV19	-	TRBJ2-3	14	CASSPERGADTQYF
TRBV9	once	TRBJ1-3	15	CASSVEGTGGNTIYF
TRBV11-2	once	TRBJ2-7	16	CASSITGSPLGDEQYF
TRBV25-1	-	-	12	CASGQASYEQYF
TRBV19	-	TRBJ2-1	15	CASRKAGTNLNEQFF
TRBV7-9	-	TRBJ2-5	17	CASSSRDTLGPQETQYF
TRBV5-6	-	TRBJ1-1	14	CASSLAGTGTEAFF
TRBV2	-	TRBJ2-1	15	CASSGGTSGTNEQFF
TRBV4-2	-	TRBJ2-3	13	CASSQDRTDTQYF
TRBV6-1	-	TRBJ1-5	14	CASSESMGNQPQHF
TRBV5-6	-	TRBJ1-2	15	CASSFDEGASDGYTF
TRBV12-5	-	TRBJ2-5	14	CASGSPYGEETQYF
TRBV7-9	-	TRBJ2-7	14	CASSAVGTIIEQYF
TRBV4-1	-	TRBJ2-1	15	CASSQGESYGSEQFF